This record looks at one TCR beta chain sequence and its context. Its antigen target is currently unknown. Qualities for individual bases were not recorded, and no much larger clone is one base off. Relative to germline, V is 0 bases shorter and J is 1 base shorter, with 16 bases between their ends. The germline V gene sets CDR1 to SGDLS and CDR2 to YYNGEE. Including cysteine and phenylalanine, the CDR3 has 17 amino acids. The entry retains the CDR3 DNA only, 51 bases that are in frame from base 1. TCR CDR3 regions were amplified from genomic DNA by multiplex PCR using the deep immunoSEQ assay. Genomic DNA extracted from each cell subset was distributed evenly over all wells of several immunoSEQ 96-well plates, and each plate served as one replicate. For sorted subsets, each replicate PCR was loaded with 200 ng genomic DNA, equivalent to about 30,000 T cell genomes. Purified libraries were measured with a Qubit 3.0 fluorometer, size-checked on a Bioanalyzer 2100, and measured again with the KAPA Library Quantification kit. Every immunoSEQ 96-well plate was sequenced on a separate single-read 150-cycle Illumina NextSeq 550 flow cell. From the authors' description of their analysis: The immunoSEQ output contained only junctional sequences without quality scores, so filtering could not match that applied to full-length reads. Sequences were annotated with PyIR, a Python wrapper for IgBLAST v1.9, using IMGT germline references to assign V/J genes and CDR3. Any read was removed if the V/J assignment was weak (E-value above 1e-6), the CDR3 was missing, or the read contained stop codons, out-of-frame junctions, or ambiguous translated residues. A V3J clonotype was defined by an identical inferred V gene, J gene, and CDR3 amino acid sequence. To compute the percentage overlap between repertoires, the number of shared unique clonotypes was divided by the size of the smaller repertoire. Repertoire richness was assessed with RTK rarefaction, the Chao1 estimator, and Recon v2.1 estimates of unobserved clonotypes. Generation probabilities for all TCRbeta clonotypes obtained by the gDNA method from several donors were computed using OLGA. This immuneACCESS table, as held by TCRdb, lists in-frame sequences with V and J called but not all clones. Of the missing ones, under half trace to an unresolved V gene in checked studies; the others have no known cause. That table is the source of V, J and clone size, and D and trimming were worked out from the DNA. In all, the sample holds about 1.9 million clones, and roughly 95% of those were seen once. Roughly 1.7% of the sample is in the top ten clones.

This entry belongs to a study of shared clonotypes between healthy human individuals (dated by TCRdb to the early 2020s). Broadly, across the study: The cohort comprised a couple of women and a few men aged 18 to 49 years. Per donor, leukapheresis produced somewhere between about 0.9 and 9.5 billion PBMCs. For each donor, three plates each were used for CD4 naive and CD4 memory, two plates were used for CD8 naive, and one plate was used for CD8 memory. To increase sequencing depth and limit assay-specific biases, TCR repertoire library preparation and sequencing were carried out by different laboratories using diverse techniques. To estimate repertoire size and how much clonotype sharing occurs between individuals, the study deeply sequenced the blood TCR repertoires of 4 to 6 healthy adults. Beyond this particular receptor, the publication reports: Sampling was restricted to blood, and TCR repertoires in tissues likely differ from the TCR repertoires found in blood. Compared with non-shared clonotypes, the clonotypes found in all four sorted-subset donors had higher generation probabilities. The genetic and exposure-history diversity represented was limited by the small number of donors. Sharing across a few donors was observed for around 4.8% of naive CD4, over 3% of naive CD8, over 2% of memory CD4, and over 0.3% of memory CD8 clonotypes. Incomplete sequencing was indicated by rarefaction of sorted-subset datasets, despite the large sequencing depth. Based on pairwise subsampling, the degree of clonotype sharing among donors was expected to be affected by sequencing depth. Larger estimated clonotype richness was generally found for naive subsets than for memory subsets.

CD8 naive samples were obtained by positive selection for CCR7 among CD45RO-negative cells, yielding a CD45RA+CCR7+ population from which TemRA cells were excluded. The donors were healthy, HIV-negative adults who had no recently reported acute infections or vaccinations. Every donor was a Caucasian adult living in Nashville, Tennessee, USA. After blood collection by leukapheresis, PBMCs were isolated using Ficoll-Histopaque density gradient centrifugation and then cryopreserved in the vapor phase of liquid nitrogen. Analytical flow cytometry was used to check the purity and quantity of each magnetically sorted T cell population. From each sorted fraction, genomic DNA was isolated and quantified by UV absorbance on a Nanodrop 2000c.

The sequence derives from a young man in good health. Some clones in this sample may be carry-over from other donors' samples. The sequence joins TRBV9 to TRBJ1-2, with the identity of the D gene unclear. The sample comprised naive CD8+ T cells from PBMCs. Read against the paper, the sample's cell subset or site label means: CD45RA+CCR7+. The DNA sequence is as follows: TGTGCCAGCAGCGTAGCGACGGTGGAGGGATTTAACTATGGCTACACCTTC. This sequence encodes CASSVATVEGFNYGYTF.